These 23 T cell receptor beta chains share one sample of origin, sequenced in a study of circulating and synovial CD4+ cells in juvenile arthritis. Repertoires were generated with immunoSEQ multiplex PCR, while TCRdb's copy carries only in-frame clones and drops some. This table has 30,000 or so clones, nearly 95% appearing once. Sequencing was done on a sample of CD4+ T cells from blood. The receptor source for this set is a human donor with juvenile idiopathic arthritis.

The chain couples TRBV7-2 to TRBJ1-6; 9 nucleotides match TRBD1. Trimming cost V 5 bases and J 13 bases; bases outside gene matches: 12. CDR3 length: 15 residues. Germline CDR1 SGHTA, CDR2 FQGNSA. The CDR3 protein is CASSREGQGDSPLHF. The CDR3 DNA reads TGTGCCAGCAGCCGGGAGGGACAGGGAGACTCCCCCCTCCACTTT.

The V gene is TRBV2, the J gene TRBJ2-2; 10 positions match TRBD2. V was clipped by 10 bases and J by 1 base; unmatched bases: 15. The CDR3 covers 18 residues. Germline CDR1 reads SNHLY; CDR2 reads FYNNEI. In nucleotides, the CDR3 is TGTGCCACCCTAAGGGGGACTAGCGTCCCTCGGAACACCGGGGAGCTGTTTTTT. Translation: CATLRGTSVPRNTGELFF.

This chain connects TRBV10-3 to TRBJ2-5, with D tentatively TRBD1 (5 bases). The end of the DNA aligns better with TRBJ2-7, so the J call may be wrong. CDR1 and CDR2 from the germline V gene are ENHRY and SYGVKD. The CDR3 sequence is 14 residues long. The CDR3 is CAISGGRETYEQYF. CDR3 DNA: TGTGCCATCAGTGGGGGCCGAGAGACCTACGAGCAGTACTTC.

The rearrangement links TRBV5-4 to TRBJ2-3; the D gene is possibly TRBD2 (7 bases). CDR1 and CDR2 from the germline V gene are SGHNT and YYREEE (reference sequence). The CDR3 runs 15 residues. V lost 9 bases, J lost 9 bases, and 26 bases lay in between. Written as DNA, the CDR3 is TGTGCCACCAGTGGGGGAGGGGGGGGATACCACACGCAGTATTTT. Amino acids: CATSGGGGGYHTQYF.

The chain joins TRBV19 to TRBJ1-5; D is perhaps TRBD1 (6 bases). The CDR3 is made up of 13 amino acids. V lost 3 bases to trimming and J lost 5 bases, with 8 bases between them. Per the germline V gene, CDR1 is LNHDA and CDR2 is SQIVND (reference sequence). The CDR3 loop reads CASSMSGDQPQHF. The DNA for the CDR3 is TGTGCCAGTAGTATGTCAGGGGATCAGCCCCAGCATTTT.

This chain connects TRBV6-6 to TRBJ1-4; D is unresolved. Per germline, CDR1 MNHNY and CDR2 SVGAGI (reference sequence). This CDR3 is 14 amino acids long. Trimming left V 3 bases short and J 8 bases short, with 13 bases between. CDR3 coding DNA: TGTGCCAGCAGTTATTCGAGACTGAAAGAAAAACTGTTTTTT. This codes for CASSYSRLKEKLFF.

The chain employs TRBV2 and TRBJ1-4; D is uncertain. From germline, CDR1 is SNHLY and CDR2 FYNNEI. With 2 bases removed from V and 0 bases from J, the gap between germline ends came to 7 bases. The CDR3 runs 15 residues. The chain's CDR3 is CASSETYATNEKLFF. In DNA form, the CDR3 reads TGTGCCAGCAGTGAAACTTATGCAACTAATGAAAAACTGTTTTTT.

The chain uses TRBV7-3 and TRBJ1-2; 7 positions agree with TRBD1. CDR3 size: 13 residues. Trimming at V came to 5 bases and at J to 8 bases, leaving 8 bases not matched to a gene. Germline loops: CDR1 SGHTA, CDR2 FQGTGA. DNA of the CDR3: TGTGCCAGCAGCCCGGACGACAGGGCAGGCTACACCTTC. It codes for CASSPDDRAGYTF.

This clone was seen just once. The rearrangement joins TRBV5-1 to TRBJ2-3; 7 bases agree with TRBD2. The CDR3 consists of 14 residues. Trimming at V came to 6 bases and at J to 1 base, leaving 5 bases not matched to a gene. Germline CDR1 reads SGHRS; CDR2 reads YFSETQ. The DNA of the CDR3 is TGCGCCAGCAACCCTGGGGGGGGCACAGATACGCAGTATTTT. Amino acid sequence: CASNPGGGTDTQYF.

V usage is TRBV19 and J usage is TRBJ2-3; 9 bases are shared with TRBD1. V lost 5 bases and J lost 1; bases outside the gene matches: 7. Germline CDR1 reads LNHDA; CDR2 reads SQIVND (reference sequence). The CDR3 sequence is 16 residues long. The CDR3 is CASSPRRTGGTDTQYF. The CDR3 DNA reads as TGTGCCAGTAGTCCCCGAAGGACAGGGGGCACAGATACGCAGTATTTT. Full variable domain (missing parts from reference TRBV19 and TRBJ2-3): DGGITQSPKYLFRKEGQNVTLSCEQNLNHDAMYWYRQDPGQGLRLIYYSQIVNDFQKGDIAEGYSVSREKKESFPLTVTSAQKNPTAFYLCASSPRRTGGTDTQYFGPGTRLTVL.

The V call is TRBV7-2, the J call TRBJ1-2; a weak D match, TRBD1 (5 bases). The CDR3 totals 15 residues. Per the germline V gene, CDR1 is SGHTA and CDR2 is FQGNSA. V was trimmed by 1 base and J by 1 base, leaving 10 bases between them. The chain's CDR3 is CASSLVRQINYGYTF. CDR3 bases: TGTGCCAGCAGCTTAGTCCGACAGATTAACTATGGCTACACCTTC.

This clone came up a few times. The rearrangement uses TRBV28 and TRBJ2-1; 9 positions match TRBD2. This CDR3 comprises 15 residues. The junction had 11 bases not matched to a gene; V was cut back by 8 bases and J by 6 bases. CDR1 is MDHEN, CDR2 SYDVKM, per germline. The CDR3 region has the DNA TGTGCCAGCCCGCCGCGAGCGGGAGGTGGCAATGAGCAGTTCTTC. This translates into CASPPRAGGGNEQFF.

The genes are TRBV6-1 and TRBJ2-3; D not resolved. The CDR3 is 15 residues long. The germline CDR1 and CDR2 sequences are MNHNS and SASEGT. V gave up 2 bases and J gave up 1 base, with 10 bases separating them. The CDR3 coding sequence is TGTGCCAGCAGTGAAAACCTACTCGGCACAGATACGCAGTATTTT. Residues: CASSENLLGTDTQYF.

The genes are TRBV7-9 and TRBJ1-1, with 7 bases matching TRBD1. The V and J ends lost 6 bases and 5 bases, in that order; junction bases with no gene match: 9. The CDR3 loop spans 14 amino acids. The germline CDR1 and CDR2 sequences are SEHNR and FQNEAQ (reference sequence). Here the CDR3 reads CASSPMGQITEAFF. In nucleotides, the CDR3 is TGTGCCAGCAGTCCCATGGGACAGATAACTGAAGCTTTCTTT.

The CDR3 is CASGGIGTQHF. DNA for the CDR3: TGTGCCAGCGGAGGAATTGGGACCCAGCATTTT. The chain has TRBV6-5 and TRBJ1-5; D unresolved. CDR1 is MNHEY, CDR2 SVGAGI, per germline. This CDR3 contains 11 residues. V shed 8 bases and J shed 11 bases, with 13 bases lying between them.

The genes are TRBV5-8 and TRBJ1-1; no reliable D call. The germline gives CDR1 SGHTS, CDR2 YDEGEE. CDR3 size: 14 residues. Trimming took off 2 bases at V and 0 bases at J, with 8 bases between the two ends. CDR3 nucleotide sequence: TGTGCCAGCAGCTTCCGTCTCCTGAACACTGAAGCTTTCTTT. This gives the protein CASSFRLLNTEAFF.

The V call is TRBV2, the J call TRBJ2-6; D is possibly TRBD1 (6 bases). The CDR3 is made up of 15 amino acids. Per the germline V gene, CDR1 is SNHLY and CDR2 is FYNNEI. V lost 10 bases to trimming and J lost 0 bases, with 13 bases between them. CDR3 loop: CATGQPYSGANVLTF. CDR3 bases: TGTGCCACTGGACAGCCATACTCTGGGGCCAACGTCCTGACTTTC.

The chain uses TRBV25-1 and TRBJ2-7; weak D call: TRBD1 (6 bases). V was clipped by 1 base and J by 7 bases, with 14 bases between them. CDR1 is MGHDK and CDR2 is SYGVNS in the germline V gene. The CDR3 is made up of 14 amino acids. CDR3 loop: CASSESAGVGEQYF. The CDR3 bases are TGTGCCAGCAGTGAATCCGCAGGGGTAGGGGAGCAGTACTTC.

The J gene is TRBJ2-1, the V gene TRBV15, with 10 positions matching TRBD1. V dropped 0 bases and J dropped 5; count of bases not matched to a gene: 19. Per germline, CDR1 LNHNV and CDR2 YYDKDF (reference sequence). This CDR3 has 21 residues. The CDR3 region is CATSREGTGVKVARRNNEQFF. As DNA, the CDR3 is TGTGCCACCAGCAGAGAGGGGACAGGGGTGAAGGTAGCGAGAAGGAACAATGAGCAGTTCTTC.

The rearrangement links TRBV5-6 to TRBJ2-5; perhaps TRBD2 as D (5 bases). The CDR3 spans 15 residues. V was trimmed by 0 bases and J by 7 bases, leaving 16 bases between them. Per germline, CDR1 SGHDT and CDR2 YYEEEE. As DNA, the CDR3 is TGTGCCAGCAGCTTGGGTCCTCATACCCGGGGGACCCAGTACTTC. This sequence encodes CASSLGPHTRGTQYF.

This chain joins TRBV7-9 and TRBJ1-3, with D maybe TRBD1 (6 bases). The CDR3 spans 16 residues. Trimming pared 6 bases from V and 1 base from J, leaving 16 bases between. CDR1 SEHNR and CDR2 FQNEAQ come from the germline V gene (reference sequence). CDR3 residues: CASSLTAGDSGNTIYF. DNA for the CDR3: TGTGCCAGCAGTCTTACCGCAGGGGATTCTGGAAACACCATATATTTT. Drawing the rest from reference TRBV7-9 and TRBJ1-3, the complete variable domain is DTGVSQNPRHKITKRGQNVTFRCDPISEHNRLYWYRQTLGQGPEFLTYFQNEAQLEKSRLLSDRFSAERPKGSFSTLEIQRTEQGDSAMYLCASSLTAGDSGNTIYFGEGSWLTVV.

V gene TRBV6-1 combines with J gene TRBJ2-2; 10 bases fit TRBD2. V shed 0 bases and J 4 bases; nucleotides not matched to a gene: 8. CDR3 size: 18 residues. Germline V gene sequence: CDR1 MNHNS, CDR2 SASEGT. CDR3 loop: CASSEARLAGVFTGELFF. Here the CDR3 DNA reads TGTGCCAGCAGTGAAGCGCGGCTAGCGGGAGTCTTCACCGGGGAGCTGTTTTTT.

The chain combines TRBV6-5 with TRBJ2-3, with D possibly being TRBD1 (6 bases). Germline-derived CDR1 and CDR2 are MNHEY and SVGAGI. Trimming left V 0 bases short and J 0 bases short, with 10 bases between. CDR3 length equals 16 residues. The CDR3 nucleotides are TGTGCCAGCAGTTACTCAAGGGGACACAGCACAGATACGCAGTATTTT. This translates into CASSYSRGHSTDTQYF.